These 14 T cell receptor beta chains originate from one sample sequenced in a study of T cells in Graves' hyperthyroidism and ophthalmopathy. TCR beta CDR3 region amplification was performed from RNA transcripts. The study used the HTBI primer set for a first-round RT-PCR of the TCR CDR3. TCRdb reanalysed the multiplex PCR reads using MiXCR and keeps one entry per CDR3 protein. The table includes approximately 430,000 distinct CDR3 sequences, approximately 15% detected once. Sequenced: blood. All receptors derive from a man aged 18 to 29 with Graves' ophthalmopathy.

This clonotype was observed at least ten times. This chain connects TRBV5-1 to TRBJ2-7; 11 bases line up with TRBD2. The CDR3 length is 16 residues. Germline V gene lookup returns CDR1 SGHRS and CDR2 YFSETQ. After removal of 3 bases from V and 3 bases from J, the junction contained 8 bases not matched to a gene. The CDR3 is CASSSLTSGNNYEQYF. The CDR3 coding sequence is TGCGCCAGCAGCTCCCTGACTAGCGGGAATAACTACGAGCAGTACTTC.

Ten or more counts support this clonotype. This rearrangement joins TRBV6-6 to TRBJ1-3; D is ambiguous. Germline V CDR1 and CDR2: MNHNY, SVGAGI (reference sequence). Between the trimmed V and J ends, which lost 0 bases and 0 bases, there was a span of 6 bases. The CDR3 is 15 amino acids. CDR3 sequence reads: CASSYSPDSGNTIYF. The DNA for the CDR3 is TGTGCCAGCAGTTACTCGCCCGACTCTGGAAACACCATATATTTT.

Ten or more counts support this clonotype. The genes are TRBV12-3 or TRBV12-4 and TRBJ1-5; D is uncertain. The CDR3 has 13 amino acids. Trimming pared 4 bases from V and 7 bases from J, leaving 11 bases between. The CDR3, as DNA: TGTGCCAGCAGTTCGCTAATAGACCAGCCCCAGCATTTT. Translating it yields CASSSLIDQPQHF.

V is TRBV20-1 and J is TRBJ2-3; 11 bases align to TRBD2. CDR1 and CDR2 from the germline V gene are DFQATT and SNEGSKA (reference sequence). CDR3 size: 13 residues. Trimming took 2 bases from V and 8 from J; bases not matched to a gene: 3. Here the CDR3 reads CSARLAGGTTQYF. The CDR3 nucleotides are TGCAGTGCTAGACTAGCGGGGGGCACTACGCAGTATTTT.

This clonotype showed up just a few times. A read error may be the cause here, since a much bigger clone is one base away. This rearrangement joins TRBV6-1 to TRBJ1-1, with 7 positions matching TRBD1. The CDR3 runs 14 residues. The germline gives CDR1 MNHNS, CDR2 SASEGT. J gave up 1 base and V 2 bases, and 1 base lay outside the gene matches. The CDR3 sequence is CASSERGRNTEAFF. CDR3 nucleotide sequence: TGTGCCAGCAGTGAAAGGGGGCGGAACACTGAAGCTTTCTTT.

Ten or more counts support this clonotype. The chain carries TRBV11-2 and TRBJ2-7, with a tentative D call TRBD2 (6 bases). The germline V gene encodes CDR1 SGHAT and CDR2 FQNNGV. The CDR3 consists of 15 residues. V lost 5 bases, J lost 2 bases, and 16 bases lay in between. The CDR3 region has the DNA TGTGCCAGCAGCCCGGCCCGGACGGGAGCCTACGAGCAGTACTTC. This encodes CASSPARTGAYEQYF.

The chain employs TRBV19 and TRBJ1-3; D is unclear. V was trimmed by 4 bases and J by 0 bases, leaving 1 base between them. This CDR3 spans 12 amino acids. CDR1 is LNHDA, CDR2 SQIVND, per germline (reference sequence). CDR3 residues: CASSTSGNTIYF. The CDR3 DNA reads TGTGCCAGTAGTACCTCTGGAAACACCATATATTTT.

The sample holds many counts of this clonotype. This chain connects TRBV5-1 to TRBJ2-1; D remains unclear. Germline V gene data show CDR1 as SGHRS and CDR2 as YFSETQ. Trimming pared 4 bases from V and 0 bases from J, leaving 11 bases between. The length of the CDR3 is 15 residues. The CDR3 DNA is TGCGCCAGCAGCGCCAGCGTCCTCTCCTACAATGAGCAGTTCTTC. It yields the protein CASSASVLSYNEQFF.

This clonotype was detected many times. This sequence joins TRBV7-9 and TRBJ2-7; D is unresolved. The CDR3 consists of 14 residues. Trimming removed 1 base from V and 2 bases from J, with 9 bases in between. CDR1 is SEHNR, CDR2 FQNEAQ, per germline (reference sequence). The CDR3 DNA follows: TGTGCCAGCAGCTTAGATTCTCCCGCCTACGAGCAGTACTTC. Amino acid sequence: CASSLDSPAYEQYF. Together with reference TRBV7-9 and TRBJ2-7, the CDR3 gives the full variable domain: DTGVSQNPRHKITKRGQNVTFRCDPISEHNRLYWYRQTLGQGPEFLTYFQNEAQLEKSRLLSDRFSAERPKGSFSTLEIQRTEQGDSAMYLCASSLDSPAYEQYFGPGTRLTVT.

The chain links TRBV27 to TRBJ2-3; 8 bases are a match to TRBD2. CDR3 size: 16 residues. Germline CDR1 MNHEY, CDR2 SMNVEV (reference sequence). V lost 5 bases and J lost 4; bases outside the gene matches: 11. CDR3: CASSPHGGAPPDTQYF. The DNA of the CDR3 is TGTGCCAGCAGTCCCCACGGGGGGGCCCCCCCAGATACGCAGTATTTT.

This clonotype was observed many times. This chain joins TRBV29-1 and TRBJ2-5; 10 nucleotides agree with TRBD2. V was clipped by 3 bases and J by 0 bases; unmatched bases: 7. Germline CDR1 and CDR2: SQVTM and ANQGSEA. There are 16 residues in the CDR3. The CDR3, as DNA: TGCAGCGTTGATAGGTGGACTAGCGGTTACCAAGAGACCCAGTACTTC. This gives the protein CSVDRWTSGYQETQYF. Combining the CDR3 with reference TRBV29-1 and TRBJ2-5 gives the whole variable domain SAVISQKPSRDICQRGTSLTIQCQVDSQVTMMFWYRQQPGQSLTLIATANQGSEATYESGFVIDKFPISRPNLTFSTLTVSNMSPEDSSIYLCSVDRWTSGYQETQYFGPGTRLLVL.

Note on this clonotype: The junction does not match germline at one end; this may be a read error. This chain uses TRBV7-3 with TRBJ2-5; D is possibly TRBD2 (6 bases). CDR1 is SGHTA and CDR2 is FQGTGA in the germline V gene. CDR3 length: 14 amino acids. In nucleotides, the CDR3 is TGTCCCAGCAGCCTCCGGGACGCGGGGGAGACCCAGTACTTC. Protein product: CPSSLRDAGETQYF.

This clonotype was counted ten times or more. V is TRBV13 and J is TRBJ2-1; unclear D gene. The CDR3 is 14 amino acids. Trimming removed 0 bases at V and 5 bases at J, with 8 bases between. Germline CDR1 and CDR2: PRHDT and FYEKMQ (reference sequence). CDR3 sequence reads: CASSLGGPNNEQFF. The CDR3 DNA reads as TGTGCCAGCAGCTTAGGAGGCCCTAACAATGAGCAGTTCTTC.

In this sample, this clonotype turned up many times. The chain recombines TRBV27 with TRBJ1-5; D unclear. Trimming shortened V by 5 bases and J by 0 bases, and 17 bases separated the two germline ends. The CDR3 spans 17 residues. Germline CDR1 and CDR2: MNHEY and SMNVEV (reference sequence). The CDR3 region is CASSLTAGYYSNQPQHF. In DNA form, the CDR3 reads TGTGCCAGCAGTCTCACGGCCGGCTACTATAGCAATCAGCCCCAGCATTTT.